This T cell receptor beta chain was sequenced for a study of T cell responses to AZD1222 COVID-19 vaccine. The study, taken as a whole, reports: The study identified only five to seven AZD1222 recipients as seropositive at baseline.

V gave up 5 bases and J gave up 10 bases; unmatched junction bases: 13. CDR1 is SGHAT, CDR2 FQNNGV, per germline. The CDR3 loop spans 14 amino acids. The data were produced by immunoSEQ multiplex PCR, yet TCRdb's version contains in-frame clones alone and is incomplete. The repertoire has roughly 120,000 clones, around 89% of them found once; the top ten carry 4.5% to 6%. In the case of this clone: Its cognate antigen is unknown.

The sequencing used peripheral blood, collected on day 0 of AZD1222 vaccination. V is TRBV11-2 and J is TRBJ1-2; 7 bases are shared with TRBD1. The receptor's source is an adult in good health. The CDR3 DNA reads TGTGCCAGCAGCCCTGACGTCGGGACAGTTGACTACACCTTC. It is translated as CASSPDVGTVDYTF. Filled out from reference TRBV11-2 and TRBJ1-2, the complete variable domain reads EAGVAQSPRYKIIEKRQSVAFWCNPISGHATLYWYQQILGQGPKLLIQFQNNGVVDDSQLPKDRFSAERLKGVDSTLKIQPAKLEDSAVYLCASSPDVGTVDYTFGSGTRLTVV.